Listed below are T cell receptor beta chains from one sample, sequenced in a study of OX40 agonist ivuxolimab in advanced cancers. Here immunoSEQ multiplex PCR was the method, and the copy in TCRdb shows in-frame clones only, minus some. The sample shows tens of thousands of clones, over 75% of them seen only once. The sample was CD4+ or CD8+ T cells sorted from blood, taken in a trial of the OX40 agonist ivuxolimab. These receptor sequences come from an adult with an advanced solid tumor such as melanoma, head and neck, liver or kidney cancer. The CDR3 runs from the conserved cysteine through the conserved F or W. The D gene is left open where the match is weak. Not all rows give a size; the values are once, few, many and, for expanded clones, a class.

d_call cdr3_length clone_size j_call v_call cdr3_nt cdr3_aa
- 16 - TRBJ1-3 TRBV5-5 TGTGCCAGCAGCTTGGCTACGGACTACTCTGGAAACACCATATATTTT CASSLATDYSGNTIYF
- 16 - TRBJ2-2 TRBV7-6 TGTGCCAGCAGCTTAGTAGGTGGCGCGAACACCGGGGAGCTGTTTTTT CASSLVGGANTGELFF
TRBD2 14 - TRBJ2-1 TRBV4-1 TGCGCCAGCAGCCGGGGACTAGCTGGCTATGAGCAGTTCTTC CASSRGLAGYEQFF
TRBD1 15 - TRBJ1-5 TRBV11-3 TGTGCCAGCAGCTTAGTGACAGGGAGCAATCAGCCCCAGCATTTT CASSLVTGSNQPQHF
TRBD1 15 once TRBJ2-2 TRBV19 TGTGCCAGTACCGTCGACAGGGGGAACACCGGGGAGCTGTTTTTT CASTVDRGNTGELFF
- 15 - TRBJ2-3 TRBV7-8 TGTGCCAGCAGCTTATCTCCAGCGAACACAGATACGCAGTATTTT CASSLSPANTDTQYF
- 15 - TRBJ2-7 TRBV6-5 TGTGCCAGCAGCCCCCGGGGCAGGGAAGGTACCGAGCAGTACTTC CASSPRGREGTEQYF
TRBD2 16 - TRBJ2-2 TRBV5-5 TGTGCCAGCAGCTTGGTAGCGGGAGCTTATTCCGGGGAGCTGTTTTTT CASSLVAGAYSGELFF
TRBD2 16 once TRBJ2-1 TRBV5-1 TGCGCCAGCAGCTTGGCCGGGACTAGCTTTTCCAATGAGCAGTTCTTC CASSLAGTSFSNEQFF
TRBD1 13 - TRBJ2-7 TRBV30 TGTGCCTGGAGTAGAGACAGGGGGTACGAGCAGTACTTC CAWSRDRGYEQYF
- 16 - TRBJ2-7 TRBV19 TGTGCCAGTAGTATAATCGGGCGAGGGGGAGCCTACGAGCAGTACTTC CASSIIGRGGAYEQYF
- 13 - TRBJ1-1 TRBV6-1 TGTGCCAGCACGCAGGGCATGAACACTGAAGCTTTCTTT CASTQGMNTEAFF
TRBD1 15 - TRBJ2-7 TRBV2 TGTGCCAGCAAGATAGACAGGGCCCAATTCTACGAGCAGTACTTC CASKIDRAQFYEQYF
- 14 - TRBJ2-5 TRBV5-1 TGCGCCAGCAGCACCTCCCCCGGGGGTGGGACCCAGTACTTC CASSTSPGGGTQYF
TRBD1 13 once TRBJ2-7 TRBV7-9 TGTGCCAGCAGCTTCGGACAGGGGGCCGAGCAGTACTTC CASSFGQGAEQYF
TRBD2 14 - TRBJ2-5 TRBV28 TGTGCCAGCAGTTTGTCGGCGGGAGGAGAGACCCAGTACTTC CASSLSAGGETQYF
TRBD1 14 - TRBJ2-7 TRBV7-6 TGTGCCAGCAGCTTAGCGACAGGGTTCTACGAGCAGTACTTC CASSLATGFYEQYF
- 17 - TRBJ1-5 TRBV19 TGTGCCAGTAGTTACTGGGCGGAGGGAGATAGCAATCAGCCCCAGCATTTT CASSYWAEGDSNQPQHF
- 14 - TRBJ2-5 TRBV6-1 TGTGCCAGCAGTGAAGGGGCCGGGTTCGGGACCCAGTACTTC CASSEGAGFGTQYF
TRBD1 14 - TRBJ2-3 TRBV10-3 TGTGCCATCAGTGAGGGACAGGGACGGGATACGCAGTATTTT CAISEGQGRDTQYF
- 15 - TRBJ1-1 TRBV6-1 TGTGCCAGCAGTGAACCGGGACACCCGGGGACTGAAGCTTTCTTT CASSEPGHPGTEAFF
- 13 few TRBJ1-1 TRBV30 TGTGCCTGGAGTTTGGGAATGAACACTGAAGCTTTCTTT CAWSLGMNTEAFF
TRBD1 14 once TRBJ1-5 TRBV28 TGTGCCAGCGGACCGGGACAGGGGGATCAGCCCCAGCATTTT CASGPGQGDQPQHF
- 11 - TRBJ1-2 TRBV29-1 TGCAGCCAGGAGGGGAACTATGGCTACACCTTC CSQEGNYGYTF
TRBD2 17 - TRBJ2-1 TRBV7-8 TGTGCCAGCAGCCCTAGAGGCGGACTAGCGGAGTACAATGAGCAGTTCTTC CASSPRGGLAEYNEQFF
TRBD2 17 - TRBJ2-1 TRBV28 TGTGCCAGCAGTTTCCCCGGGACTAGCGGGAAGTACAATGAGCAGTTCTTC CASSFPGTSGKYNEQFF
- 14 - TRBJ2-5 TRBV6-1 TGTGCCAGCAGTGAAGGAGGGGCGGAGGAGACCCAGTACTTC CASSEGGAEETQYF
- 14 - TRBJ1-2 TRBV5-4 TGTGCCAGCAGCTTGTCAGTGGGGTTCTATGGCTACACCTTC CASSLSVGFYGYTF
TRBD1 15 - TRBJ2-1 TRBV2 TGTGCCAAGAACAGGGGGACTTCGGCGAGCAATGAGCAGTTCTTC CAKNRGTSASNEQFF
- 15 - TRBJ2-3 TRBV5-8 TGTGCCAGCAGCTTGGAAGCCGGCCGCACAGATACGCAGTATTTT CASSLEAGRTDTQYF
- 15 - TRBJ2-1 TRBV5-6 TGTGCCAGCAGCTCCACCGGCGGCCTTTACAATGAGCAGTTCTTC CASSSTGGLYNEQFF
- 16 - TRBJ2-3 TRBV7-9 TGTGCCAGCAGCTTAGGGTTCGTAGGAAACACAGATACGCAGTATTTT CASSLGFVGNTDTQYF
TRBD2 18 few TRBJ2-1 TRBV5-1 TGCGCCAGCAGCGCCGCGCCCGCCGGGACTAGCGGGAGCAATGAGCAGTTCTTC CASSAAPAGTSGSNEQFF